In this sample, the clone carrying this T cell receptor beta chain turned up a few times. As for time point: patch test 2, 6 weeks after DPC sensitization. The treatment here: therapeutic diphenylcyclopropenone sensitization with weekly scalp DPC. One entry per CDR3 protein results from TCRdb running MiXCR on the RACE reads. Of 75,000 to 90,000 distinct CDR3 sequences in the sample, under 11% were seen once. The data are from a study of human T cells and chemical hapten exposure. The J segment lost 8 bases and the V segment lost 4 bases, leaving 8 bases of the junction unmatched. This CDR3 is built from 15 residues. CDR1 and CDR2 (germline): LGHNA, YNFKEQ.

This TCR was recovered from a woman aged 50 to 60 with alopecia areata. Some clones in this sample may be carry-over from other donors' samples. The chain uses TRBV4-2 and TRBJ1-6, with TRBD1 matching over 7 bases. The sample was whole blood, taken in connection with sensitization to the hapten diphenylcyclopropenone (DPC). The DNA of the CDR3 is TGTGCCAGCAGCCGAACAATAGACAGGGATTCACCCCTCCACTTT. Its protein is CASSRTIDRDSPLHF.